The sequence of this T cell receptor beta chain was determined in a study of shared clonotypes between healthy human individuals. Overall study findings and caveats: Unshared clonotypes carried lower generation probabilities than those common to all four donors.

In regard to this clone: Antigen specificity is unknown.

This CDR3 is 13 amino acids long. Germline assignment: CDR1 SGHVS and CDR2 FNYEAQ. Trimming shortened V by 1 base and J by 4 bases, and 7 bases separated the two germline ends. Sequenced by immunoSEQ multiplex PCR; TCRdb stores in-frame clones only, minus some. This table holds over a million clones, 78% found once. The chain links TRBV7-6 to TRBJ2-5; D gene ambiguous. The specimen sequenced was memory CD4+ T cells from PBMCs. Described subset: CD45RA-negative fraction. The source is a man aged 18 to 30 in good health. Some clones in this sample may be carry-over from other donors' samples. CDR3 residues: CASSLGSPETQYF. The CDR3 coding sequence is TGTGCCAGCAGCTTAGGTTCCCCAGAGACCCAGTACTTC.